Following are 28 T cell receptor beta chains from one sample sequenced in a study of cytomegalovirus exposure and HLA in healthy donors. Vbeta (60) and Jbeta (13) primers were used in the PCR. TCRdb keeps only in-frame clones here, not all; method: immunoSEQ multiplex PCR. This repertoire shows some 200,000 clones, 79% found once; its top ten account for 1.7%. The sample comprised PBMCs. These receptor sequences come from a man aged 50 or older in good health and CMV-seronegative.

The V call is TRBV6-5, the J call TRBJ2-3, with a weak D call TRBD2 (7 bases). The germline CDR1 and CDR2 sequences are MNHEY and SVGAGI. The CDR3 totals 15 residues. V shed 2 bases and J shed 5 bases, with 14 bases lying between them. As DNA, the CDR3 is TGTGCCAGCAGTTACCAGTTAGGGGGGGGAGATACGCAGTATTTT. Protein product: CASSYQLGGGDTQYF.

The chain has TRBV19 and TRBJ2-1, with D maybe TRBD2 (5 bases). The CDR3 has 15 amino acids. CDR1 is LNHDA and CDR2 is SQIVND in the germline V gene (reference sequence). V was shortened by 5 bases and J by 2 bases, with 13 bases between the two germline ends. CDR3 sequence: CASSPQIAPYNEQFF. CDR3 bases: TGTGCCAGTAGTCCCCAAATAGCGCCCTACAATGAGCAGTTCTTC. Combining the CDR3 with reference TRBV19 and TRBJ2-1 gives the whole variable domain DGGITQSPKYLFRKEGQNVTLSCEQNLNHDAMYWYRQDPGQGLRLIYYSQIVNDFQKGDIAEGYSVSREKKESFPLTVTSAQKNPTAFYLCASSPQIAPYNEQFFGPGTRLTVL.

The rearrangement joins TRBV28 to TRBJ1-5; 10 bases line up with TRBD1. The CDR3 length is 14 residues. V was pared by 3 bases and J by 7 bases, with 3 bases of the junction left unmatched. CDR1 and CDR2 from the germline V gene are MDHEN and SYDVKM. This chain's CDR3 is CASSFWTGGQPQHF. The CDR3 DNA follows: TGTGCCAGCAGTTTCTGGACAGGGGGACAGCCCCAGCATTTT.

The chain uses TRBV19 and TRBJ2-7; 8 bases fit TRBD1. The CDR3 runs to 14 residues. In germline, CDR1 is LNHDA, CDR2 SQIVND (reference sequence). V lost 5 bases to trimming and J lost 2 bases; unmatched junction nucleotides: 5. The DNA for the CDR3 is TGTGCCAGTAGTTTCGGGACAGGAACCTACGAGCAGTACTTC. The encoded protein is CASSFGTGTYEQYF. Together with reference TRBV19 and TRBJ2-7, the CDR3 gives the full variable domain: DGGITQSPKYLFRKEGQNVTLSCEQNLNHDAMYWYRQDPGQGLRLIYYSQIVNDFQKGDIAEGYSVSREKKESFPLTVTSAQKNPTAFYLCASSFGTGTYEQYFGPGTRLTVT.

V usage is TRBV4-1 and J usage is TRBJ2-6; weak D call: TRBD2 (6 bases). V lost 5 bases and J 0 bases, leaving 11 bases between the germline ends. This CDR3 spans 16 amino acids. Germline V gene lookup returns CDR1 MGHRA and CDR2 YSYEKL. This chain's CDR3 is CASSLGLTSGANVLTF. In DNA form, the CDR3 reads TGCGCCAGCAGCTTGGGACTTACCTCTGGGGCCAACGTCCTGACTTTC.

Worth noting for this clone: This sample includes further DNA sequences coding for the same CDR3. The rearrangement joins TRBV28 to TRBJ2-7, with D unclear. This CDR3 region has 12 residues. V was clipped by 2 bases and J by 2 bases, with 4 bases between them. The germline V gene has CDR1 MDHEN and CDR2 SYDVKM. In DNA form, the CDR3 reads TGTGCCAGCAGTTTAAGCCCCTACGAGCAGTACTTC. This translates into CASSLSPYEQYF.

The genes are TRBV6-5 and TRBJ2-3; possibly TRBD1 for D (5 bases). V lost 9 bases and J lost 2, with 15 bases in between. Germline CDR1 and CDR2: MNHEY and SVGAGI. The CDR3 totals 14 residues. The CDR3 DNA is TGTGCCAGTAGGGGATCCCGAGCCACAGATACGCAGTATTTT. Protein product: CASRGSRATDTQYF.

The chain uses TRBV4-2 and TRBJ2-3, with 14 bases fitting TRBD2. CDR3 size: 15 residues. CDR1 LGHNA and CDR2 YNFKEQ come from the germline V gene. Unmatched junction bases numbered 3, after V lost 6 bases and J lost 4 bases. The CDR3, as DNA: TGTGCCAGCAGGGGGACTAGCGGGAGAGCAGATACGCAGTATTTT. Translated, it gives CASRGTSGRADTQYF.

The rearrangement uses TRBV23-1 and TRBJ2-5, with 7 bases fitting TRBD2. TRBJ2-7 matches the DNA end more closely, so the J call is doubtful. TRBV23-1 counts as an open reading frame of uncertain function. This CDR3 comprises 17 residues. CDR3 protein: CASRRELGPKTPYEQYF. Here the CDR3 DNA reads TGCGCCAGCAGGCGGGAGCTCGGGCCAAAAACGCCCTACGAGCAGTACTTC.

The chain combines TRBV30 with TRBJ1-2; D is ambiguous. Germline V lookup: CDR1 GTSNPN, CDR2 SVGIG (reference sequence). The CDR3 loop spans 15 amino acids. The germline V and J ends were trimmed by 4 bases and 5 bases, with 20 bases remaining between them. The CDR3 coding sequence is TGTGCCTGGACCCCGAAGGGAGGCTCCTTTTATGGCTACACCTTC. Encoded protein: CAWTPKGGSFYGYTF.

This CDR3 is CASSSGQDYEQYF. The CDR3 nucleotides read TGTGCCAGCAGTTCGGGACAGGACTACGAGCAGTACTTC. The V call is TRBV27, the J call TRBJ2-7; TRBD1 aligns across 8 bases. CDR1 and CDR2 (germline): MNHEY, SMNVEV (reference sequence). The CDR3 consists of 13 residues. J lost 3 bases, V lost 4 bases, and 2 bases had no gene match.

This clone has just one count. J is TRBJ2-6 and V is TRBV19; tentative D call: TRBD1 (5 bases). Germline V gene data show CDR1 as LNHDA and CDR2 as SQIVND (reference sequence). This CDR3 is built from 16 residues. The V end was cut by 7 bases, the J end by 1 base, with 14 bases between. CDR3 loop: CASTYRGTSGANVLTF. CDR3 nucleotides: TGTGCCAGTACCTATAGGGGTACTTCTGGGGCCAACGTCCTGACTTTC. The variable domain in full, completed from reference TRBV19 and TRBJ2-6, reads DGGITQSPKYLFRKEGQNVTLSCEQNLNHDAMYWYRQDPGQGLRLIYYSQIVNDFQKGDIAEGYSVSREKKESFPLTVTSAQKNPTAFYLCASTYRGTSGANVLTFGAGSRLTVL.

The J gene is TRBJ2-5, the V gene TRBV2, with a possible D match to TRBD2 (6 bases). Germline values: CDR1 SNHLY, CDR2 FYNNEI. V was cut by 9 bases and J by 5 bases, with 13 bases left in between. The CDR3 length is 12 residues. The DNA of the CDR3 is TGTGCCAGAGGAGGGCCCACGGAGACCCAGTACTTC. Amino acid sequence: CARGGPTETQYF.

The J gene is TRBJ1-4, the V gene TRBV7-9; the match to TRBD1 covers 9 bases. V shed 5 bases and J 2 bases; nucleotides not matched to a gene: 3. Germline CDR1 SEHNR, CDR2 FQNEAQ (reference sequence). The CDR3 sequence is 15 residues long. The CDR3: CASSPGQGTNEKLFF. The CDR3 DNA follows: TGTGCCAGCAGCCCCGGACAGGGGACTAATGAAAAACTGTTTTTT.

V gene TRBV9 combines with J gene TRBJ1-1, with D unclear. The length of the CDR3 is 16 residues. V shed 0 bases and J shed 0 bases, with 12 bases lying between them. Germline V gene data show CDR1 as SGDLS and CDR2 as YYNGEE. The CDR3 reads CASSVDPGSLNTEAFF. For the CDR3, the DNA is TGTGCCAGCAGCGTAGATCCGGGGTCGTTGAACACTGAAGCTTTCTTT.

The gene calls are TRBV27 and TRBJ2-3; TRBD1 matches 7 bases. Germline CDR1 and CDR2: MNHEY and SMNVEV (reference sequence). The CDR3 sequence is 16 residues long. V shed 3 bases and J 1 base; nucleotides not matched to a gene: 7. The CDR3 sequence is CASSLAGTVRTDTQYF. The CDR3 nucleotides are TGTGCCAGCAGTTTGGCCGGGACAGTGCGCACAGATACGCAGTATTTT.

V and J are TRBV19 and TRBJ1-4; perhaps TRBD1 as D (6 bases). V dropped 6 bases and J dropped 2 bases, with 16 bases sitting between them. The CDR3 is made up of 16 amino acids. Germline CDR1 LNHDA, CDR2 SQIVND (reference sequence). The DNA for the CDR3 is TGTGCCAGTAGCACAGGGAGATCGTGGACTAATGAAAAACTGTTTTTT. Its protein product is CASSTGRSWTNEKLFF.

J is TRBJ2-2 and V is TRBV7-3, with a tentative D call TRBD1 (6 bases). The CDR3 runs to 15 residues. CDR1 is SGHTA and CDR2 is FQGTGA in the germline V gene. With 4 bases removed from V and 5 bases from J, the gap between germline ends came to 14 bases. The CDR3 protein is CASSSTGLRTGELFF. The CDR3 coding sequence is TGTGCCAGCAGCTCCACAGGGCTGCGTACCGGGGAGCTGTTTTTT.

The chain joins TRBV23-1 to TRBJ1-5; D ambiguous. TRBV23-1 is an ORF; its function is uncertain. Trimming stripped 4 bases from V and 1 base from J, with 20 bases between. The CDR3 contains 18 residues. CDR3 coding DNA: TGCGCCAGCAGTCCCCCGTCCCGAGGATTTGTAAGCAATCAGCCCCAGCATTTT. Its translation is CASSPPSRGFVSNQPQHF.

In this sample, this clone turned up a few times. The CDR3 spells CASSSGFYYGYTF. CDR3 sequence (DNA): TGTGCCAGCAGCTCCGGGTTTTACTATGGCTACACCTTC. The chain couples TRBV28 to TRBJ1-2, with D uncertain. Between the trimmed V and J ends, which lost 6 bases and 3 bases, there was a span of 11 bases. Germline V lookup: CDR1 MDHEN, CDR2 SYDVKM. The CDR3 loop spans 13 amino acids.

The CDR3 region has the DNA TGTGCCAGTAGTCCCCGGGGAGATATGAGCTCTGGGGCCAACGTCCTGACTTTC. Its protein product is CASSPRGDMSSGANVLTF. The chain recombines TRBV19 with TRBJ2-6; tentatively, D is TRBD2 (5 bases). V lost 5 bases, J lost 0 bases, and 17 bases lay in between. The CDR3 covers 18 residues. Germline V gene data show CDR1 as LNHDA and CDR2 as SQIVND (reference sequence). Full variable domain (outside the CDR3, taken from reference TRBV19 and TRBJ2-6): DGGITQSPKYLFRKEGQNVTLSCEQNLNHDAMYWYRQDPGQGLRLIYYSQIVNDFQKGDIAEGYSVSREKKESFPLTVTSAQKNPTAFYLCASSPRGDMSSGANVLTFGAGSRLTVL.

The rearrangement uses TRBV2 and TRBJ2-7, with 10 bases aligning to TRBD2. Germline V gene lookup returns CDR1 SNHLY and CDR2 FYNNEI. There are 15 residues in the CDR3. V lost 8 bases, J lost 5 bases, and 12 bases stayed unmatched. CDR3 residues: CASAPTSGRTNEQYF. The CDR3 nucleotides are TGTGCCAGCGCCCCGACTAGCGGGCGGACCAACGAGCAGTACTTC. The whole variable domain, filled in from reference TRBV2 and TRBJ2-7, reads EPEVTQTPSHQVTQMGQEVILRCVPISNHLYFYWYRQILGQKVEFLVSFYNNEISEKSEIFDDQFSVERPDGSNFTLKIRSTKLEDSAMYFCASAPTSGRTNEQYFGPGTRLTVT.

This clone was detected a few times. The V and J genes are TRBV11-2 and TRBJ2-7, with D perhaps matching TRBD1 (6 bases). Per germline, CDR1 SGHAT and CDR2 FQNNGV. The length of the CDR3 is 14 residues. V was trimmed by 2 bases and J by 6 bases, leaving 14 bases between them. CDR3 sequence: CASSLRQVLREQYF. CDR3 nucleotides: TGTGCCAGCAGCTTACGACAGGTTCTTCGCGAGCAGTACTTC.

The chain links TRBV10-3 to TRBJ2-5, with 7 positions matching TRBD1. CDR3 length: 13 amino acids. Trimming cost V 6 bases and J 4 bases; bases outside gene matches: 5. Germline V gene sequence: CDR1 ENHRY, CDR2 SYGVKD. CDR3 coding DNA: TGTGCCATCAGCACAGGGGTAGGAGAGACCCAGTACTTC. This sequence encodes CAISTGVGETQYF.

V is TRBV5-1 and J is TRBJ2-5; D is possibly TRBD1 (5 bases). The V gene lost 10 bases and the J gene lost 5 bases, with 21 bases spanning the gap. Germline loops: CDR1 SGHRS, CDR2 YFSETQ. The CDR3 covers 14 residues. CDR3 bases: TGCGCCTCAAACCACGGTAGGGGCCAGGAGACCCAGTACTTC. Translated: CASNHGRGQETQYF. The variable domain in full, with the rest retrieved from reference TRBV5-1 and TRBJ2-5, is KAGVTQTPRYLIKTRGQQVTLSCSPISGHRSVSWYQQTPGQGLQFLFEYFSETQRNKGNFPGRFSGRQFSNSRSEMNVSTLELGDSALYLCASNHGRGQETQYFGPGTRLLVL.

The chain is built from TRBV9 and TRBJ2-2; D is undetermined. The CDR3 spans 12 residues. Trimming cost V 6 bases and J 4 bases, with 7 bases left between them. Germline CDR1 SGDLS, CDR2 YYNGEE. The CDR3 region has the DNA TGTGCCAGCATGGCCCTCACCGGGGAGCTGTTTTTT. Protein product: CASMALTGELFF.

This chain's CDR3 is CASSFSPETQYF. CDR3 sequence (DNA): TGTGCCAGCAGTTTCTCCCCCGAGACCCAGTACTTC. The chain combines TRBV25-1 with TRBJ2-5; D ambiguous. CDR1 is MGHDK and CDR2 is SYGVNS in the germline V gene. The germline V and J ends were trimmed by 5 bases and 5 bases, with 9 bases remaining between them. This CDR3 comprises 12 residues.

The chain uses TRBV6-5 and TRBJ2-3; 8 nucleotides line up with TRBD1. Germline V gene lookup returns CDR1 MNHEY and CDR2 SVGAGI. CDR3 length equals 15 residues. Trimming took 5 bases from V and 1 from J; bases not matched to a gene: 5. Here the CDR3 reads CASSGQGGGTDTQYF. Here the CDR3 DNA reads TGTGCCAGCAGTGGACAGGGCGGCGGCACAGATACGCAGTATTTT.